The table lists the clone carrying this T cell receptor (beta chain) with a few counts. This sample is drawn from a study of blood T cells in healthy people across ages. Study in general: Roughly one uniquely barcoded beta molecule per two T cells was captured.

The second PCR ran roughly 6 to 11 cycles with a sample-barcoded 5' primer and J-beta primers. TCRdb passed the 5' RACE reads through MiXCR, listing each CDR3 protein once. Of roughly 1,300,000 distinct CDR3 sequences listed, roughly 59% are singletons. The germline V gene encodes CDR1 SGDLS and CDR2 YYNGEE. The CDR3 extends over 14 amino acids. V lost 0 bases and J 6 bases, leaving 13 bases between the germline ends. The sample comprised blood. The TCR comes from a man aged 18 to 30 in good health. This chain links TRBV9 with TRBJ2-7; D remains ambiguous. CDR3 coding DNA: TGTGCCAGCAGCGTAGGGCAGGAATCGGGCGAGCAGTACTTC. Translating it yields CASSVGQESGEQYF.